The T cell receptor (beta chain) described here comes from a study of blood T cell repertoires in COVID-19. In the study overall: T cells, B-cell-depleted T cells, or PBMCs supplied cDNA or gDNA.

Here immunoSEQ multiplex PCR was the method, and the copy in TCRdb shows in-frame clones only, minus some. The sample records roughly 300,000 clones, approximately 91% being singletons. J lost 5 bases, V lost 6 bases, and 7 bases had no gene match. This CDR3 is built from 14 residues. Germline V lookup: CDR1 ENHRY, CDR2 SYGVKD. This chain joins TRBV10-3 and TRBJ2-5, with 9 positions matching TRBD1. Material for sequencing was PBMCs or T cells enriched from blood (not recorded which). This sequence was found in a woman in her 40s with acute COVID-19. The CDR3 nucleotides read TGTGCCATCAGCCCCGGGACAGGGAGGGAGACCCAGTACTTC. Its protein is CAISPGTGRETQYF.